One sample yielded the 19 T cell receptor beta chains listed below, sequenced in a study of T cell changes during pregnancy in multiple sclerosis. Measured with immunoSEQ multiplex PCR; TCRdb has only the in-frame clones, and not every one. The sample has roughly 80,000 clones; roughly 94% are singletons. The specimen comprised peripheral blood, sampled before pregnancy. Source of these receptors: a female donor with multiple sclerosis, enrolled in a pregnancy study.

The genes are TRBV5-6 and TRBJ2-4, with TRBD1 matching 10 bases. CDR1 and CDR2 (germline): SGHDT, YYEEEE. The V segment lost 4 bases and the J segment 1 base; nucleotides outside the gene matches: 8. This CDR3 is 17 amino acids long. Here the CDR3 DNA reads TGTGCCAGCAGCCCCGGGACAGGGGCTTTCGCCAAAAACATTCAGTACTTC. Amino acids: CASSPGTGAFAKNIQYF.

CDR3 region: CAEIEDTEAFF. CDR3 bases: TGTGCCGAGATCGAAGACACTGAAGCTTTCTTT. The chain employs TRBV5-4 and TRBJ1-1; D remains unclear. Per germline, CDR1 SGHNT and CDR2 YYREEE (reference sequence). V lost 10 bases and J lost 3, with 10 bases in between. The CDR3 runs to 11 residues.

This chain links TRBV6-6 with TRBJ1-6; 7 bases match TRBD1. Germline V gene data show CDR1 as MNHNY and CDR2 as SVGAGI (reference sequence). Trimming took 8 bases from V and 6 from J; bases not matched to a gene: 7. The CDR3 extends over 14 amino acids. The CDR3 region has the DNA TGTGCCAGCGGAGAGGGGGCGGGTAATTCACCCCTCCACTTT. Its protein is CASGEGAGNSPLHF.

V gene TRBV5-1 combines with J gene TRBJ2-1; unclear D gene. V dropped 2 bases and J dropped 9 bases, with 6 bases sitting between them. Germline V lookup: CDR1 SGHRS, CDR2 YFSETQ. The CDR3 contains 11 residues. The CDR3 DNA sequence: TGCGCCAGCAGCTTAAATCGTGAGCAGTTCTTC. Its translation is CASSLNREQFF.

The V call is TRBV7-2, the J call TRBJ2-2; no firm D call. Germline V gene lookup returns CDR1 SGHTA and CDR2 FQGNSA. This CDR3 is 14 amino acids long. Trimming stripped 3 bases from V and 2 bases from J, with 7 bases between. The CDR3 nucleotides are TGTGCCAGCAGCTTCTACAGAAACACCGGGGAGCTGTTTTTT. The encoded protein is CASSFYRNTGELFF.

The chain joins TRBV2 to TRBJ1-5; no reliable D call. Germline V gene lookup returns CDR1 SNHLY and CDR2 FYNNEI. V was pared by 4 bases and J by 5 bases, with 21 bases between. The CDR3 covers 17 residues. The CDR3 DNA sequence: TGTGCCAGCAGTGGGTACAGTCTCCCGCGGAGGGATCAGCCCCAGCATTTT. Translation gives CASSGYSLPRRDQPQHF.

The V and J genes are TRBV19 and TRBJ1-3, with a possible D match to TRBD1 (6 bases). Trimming removed 5 bases from V and 6 bases from J, with 14 bases in between. Per germline, CDR1 LNHDA and CDR2 SQIVND (reference sequence). The CDR3 is made up of 14 amino acids. CDR3 nucleotides: TGTGCCAGTAGTGCCGGGACAATGGAAAACACCATATATTTT. Protein product: CASSAGTMENTIYF.

In DNA form, the CDR3 reads TGCGCCAGCAGCCAAGCAGGGACAGACTACGAGCAGTACTTC. Translating gives CASSQAGTDYEQYF. The rearrangement joins TRBV4-1 to TRBJ2-7; 7 nucleotides match TRBD1. The CDR3 runs to 14 residues. Germline V gives CDR1 MGHRA, CDR2 YSYEKL. J was trimmed by 3 bases and V by 1 base; bases with no gene match: 3.

The J gene is TRBJ2-1, the V gene TRBV14; no clear D gene. Germline CDR1 is SGHDN and CDR2 is FVKESK. V was pared by 5 bases and J by 2 bases, with 16 bases between. CDR3 length: 16 residues. CDR3 loop: CASSSSVQAPYNEQFF. Here the CDR3 DNA reads TGTGCCAGCAGCTCTTCGGTGCAGGCCCCCTACAATGAGCAGTTCTTC.

The J gene is TRBJ2-5, the V gene TRBV14, with TRBD2 matching 8 bases. CDR3 size: 15 residues. Germline CDR1 reads SGHDN; CDR2 reads FVKESK. V shed 5 bases, J shed 4 bases, and the junction held 9 bases outside the gene matches. The CDR3 here is CASSTHGGVGETQYF. In DNA form, the CDR3 reads TGTGCCAGCAGCACCCACGGGGGGGTTGGAGAGACCCAGTACTTC.

This clone was observed a few times. The chain carries TRBV4-2 and TRBJ1-1; D is ambiguous. With 4 bases removed from V and 1 base from J, the gap between germline ends came to 7 bases. Germline V gene lookup returns CDR1 LGHNA and CDR2 YNFKEQ. The CDR3 length is 13 residues. The CDR3 DNA follows: TGTGCCAGCAGCCGCGGGCCGAACACTGAAGCTTTCTTT. This translates into CASSRGPNTEAFF.

The chain couples TRBV15 to TRBJ2-7; 7 bases match TRBD2. The CDR3 sequence is 14 residues long. V dropped 0 bases and J dropped 7; count of bases not matched to a gene: 6. CDR1 is LNHNV and CDR2 is YYDKDF in the germline V gene (reference sequence). CDR3 nucleotide sequence: TGTGCCACCAGCAGAGATTCCGTAGCGGGTGAGCAGTACTTC. This translates into CATSRDSVAGEQYF. The full variable domain, its missing parts supplied by reference TRBV15 and TRBJ2-7, is DAMVIQNPRYQVTQFGKPVTLSCSQTLNHNVMYWYQQKSSQAPKLLFHYYDKDFNNEADTPDNFQSRRPNTSFCFLDIRSPGLGDTAMYLCATSRDSVAGEQYFGPGTRLTVT.

The chain recombines TRBV6-6 with TRBJ2-7; D is possibly TRBD2 (5 bases). V lost 6 bases to trimming and J lost 2 bases, with 14 bases between them. The CDR3 consists of 14 residues. Germline V lookup: CDR1 MNHNY, CDR2 SVGAGI (reference sequence). CDR3 DNA sequence: TGTGCCAGCAGCAAACTCCTAGCAGCCTACGAGCAGTACTTC. Translating gives CASSKLLAAYEQYF.

The J gene is TRBJ1-2, the V gene TRBV19; tentatively, D is TRBD1 (6 bases). Germline CDR1 is LNHDA and CDR2 is SQIVND (reference sequence). The CDR3 is made up of 16 amino acids. Trimming cost V 1 base and J 1 base, with 13 bases left between them. This CDR3 reads CASSIGGHPFNYGYTF. The CDR3, as DNA: TGTGCCAGTAGTATAGGGGGACACCCTTTTAACTATGGCTACACCTTC.

V usage is TRBV6-5 and J usage is TRBJ2-7; the match to TRBD2 covers 11 bases. The germline V gene encodes CDR1 MNHEY and CDR2 SVGAGI. The CDR3 contains 15 residues. J lost 2 bases, V lost 6 bases, and 6 bases had no gene match. The CDR3 loop reads CASSPYSGGAYEQYF. DNA for the CDR3: TGTGCCAGCAGCCCGTATAGCGGGGGGGCCTACGAGCAGTACTTC.

The J gene is TRBJ1-1, the V gene TRBV2, with D hard to call. V shed 6 bases and J shed 1 base, with 6 bases lying between them. This CDR3 has 12 amino acids. CDR1 is SNHLY and CDR2 is FYNNEI in the germline V gene. The CDR3 DNA reads as TGTGCCAGCAGGCGACAGAACACTGAAGCTTTCTTT. Amino acids: CASRRQNTEAFF.

The CDR3 DNA reads TGCAGCGTTGAAGATCAGGGCCCTGGGGCCAACGTCCTGACTTTC. The encoded protein is CSVEDQGPGANVLTF. The genes are TRBV29-1 and TRBJ2-6; D may be TRBD1 (5 bases). CDR1 and CDR2 from the germline V gene are SQVTM and ANQGSEA. This CDR3 has 15 amino acids. V gave up 0 bases and J gave up 2 bases, with 8 bases separating them.

The chain joins TRBV6-5 to TRBJ1-1; no clear D gene. Looked up from germline, CDR1 is MNHEY and CDR2 is SVGAGI. The CDR3 sequence is 15 residues long. Between the trimmed V and J ends, which lost 3 bases and 3 bases, there was a span of 14 bases. The CDR3 DNA follows: TGTGCCAGCAGTTATAAAGGCCCGAGGGACACTGAAGCTTTCTTT. Translation: CASSYKGPRDTEAFF.

The rearrangement joins TRBV6-6 to TRBJ1-1; 9 bases match TRBD1. Germline CDR1 is MNHNY and CDR2 is SVGAGI (reference sequence). This CDR3 has 14 amino acids. After removal of 6 bases from V and 5 bases from J, the junction contained 7 bases not matched to a gene. CDR3 nucleotides: TGTGCCAGCAGACAGACAGGGGGATGGACTGAAGCTTTCTTT. As protein: CASRQTGGWTEAFF.